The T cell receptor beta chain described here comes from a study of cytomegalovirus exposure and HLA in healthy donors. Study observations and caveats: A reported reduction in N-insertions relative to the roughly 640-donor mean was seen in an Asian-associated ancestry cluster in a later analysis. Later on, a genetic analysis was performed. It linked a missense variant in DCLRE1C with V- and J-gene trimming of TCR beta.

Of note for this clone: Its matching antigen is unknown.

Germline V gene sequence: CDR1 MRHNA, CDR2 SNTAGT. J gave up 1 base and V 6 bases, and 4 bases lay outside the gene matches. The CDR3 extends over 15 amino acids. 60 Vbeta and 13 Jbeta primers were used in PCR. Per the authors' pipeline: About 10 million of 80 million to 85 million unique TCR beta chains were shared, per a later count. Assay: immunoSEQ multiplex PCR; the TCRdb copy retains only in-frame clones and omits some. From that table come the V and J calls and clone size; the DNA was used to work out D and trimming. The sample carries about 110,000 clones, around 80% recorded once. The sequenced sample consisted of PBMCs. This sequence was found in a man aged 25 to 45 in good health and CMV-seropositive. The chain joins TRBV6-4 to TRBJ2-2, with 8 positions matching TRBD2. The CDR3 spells CASSPLAVNTGELFF. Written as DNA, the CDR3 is TGTGCCAGCAGCCCACTAGCGGTGAACACCGGGGAGCTGTTTTTT.